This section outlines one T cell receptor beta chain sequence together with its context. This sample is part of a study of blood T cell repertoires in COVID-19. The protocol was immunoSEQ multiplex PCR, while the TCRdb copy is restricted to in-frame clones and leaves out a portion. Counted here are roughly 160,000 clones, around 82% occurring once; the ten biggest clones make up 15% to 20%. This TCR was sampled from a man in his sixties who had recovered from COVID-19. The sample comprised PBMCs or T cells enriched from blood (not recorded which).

The CDR3 region is CASSQRQGSGYGYTF. The CDR3 bases are TGTGCCAGCAGCCAAAGACAGGGCTCTGGCTATGGCTACACCTTC. The chain recombines TRBV5-4 with TRBJ1-2; 7 bases agree with TRBD1. The CDR3 covers 15 residues. The germline V gene has CDR1 SGHNT and CDR2 YYREEE (reference sequence). Germline trimming cut 4 bases from V and 4 bases from J; bases unmatched to any gene: 10. Based on the CDR3 plus reference TRBV5-4 and TRBJ1-2, the full variable domain is ETGVTQSPTHLIKTRGQQVTLRCSSQSGHNTVSWYQQALGQGPQFIFQYYREEENGRGNFPPRFSGLQFPNYSSELNVNALELDDSALYLCASSQRQGSGYGYTFGSGTRLTVV.